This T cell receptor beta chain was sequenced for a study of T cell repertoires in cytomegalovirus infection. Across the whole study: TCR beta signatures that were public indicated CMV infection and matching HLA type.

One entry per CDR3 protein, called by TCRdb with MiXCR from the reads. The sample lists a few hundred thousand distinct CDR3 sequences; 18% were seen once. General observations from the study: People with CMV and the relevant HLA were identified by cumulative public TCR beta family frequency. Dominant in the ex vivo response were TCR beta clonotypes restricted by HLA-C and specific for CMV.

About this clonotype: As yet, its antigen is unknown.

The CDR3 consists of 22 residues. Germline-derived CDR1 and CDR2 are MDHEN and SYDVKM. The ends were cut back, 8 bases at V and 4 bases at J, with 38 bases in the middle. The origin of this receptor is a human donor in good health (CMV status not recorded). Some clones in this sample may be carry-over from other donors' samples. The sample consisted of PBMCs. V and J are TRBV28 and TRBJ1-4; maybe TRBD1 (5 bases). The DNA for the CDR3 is TGTGCCAGCCGTTCTCTGTTGTTCACGACAGAGATATTTCGGGTCGATAATGAAAAACTGTTTTTT. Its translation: CASRSLLFTTEIFRVDNEKLFF.